These 24 T cell receptor beta chains came from one sample sequenced in a study of blood T cell repertoires in COVID-19. Assay: immunoSEQ multiplex PCR; the TCRdb copy retains only in-frame clones and omits some. This table holds fewer than 130,000 clones, 80% to 90% found once. Sample: peripheral blood. The receptors here all came from a woman aged 55-69 years with acute or convalescent COVID-19.

This chain joins TRBV6-4 and TRBJ2-7; the D gene is possibly TRBD2 (5 bases). CDR3 length: 16 amino acids. Germline values: CDR1 MRHNA, CDR2 SNTAGT. The germline V and J ends were trimmed by 0 bases and 4 bases, with 16 bases remaining between them. CDR3 loop: CASSDSTGTWGYEQYF. CDR3 in DNA: TGTGCCAGCAGTGACTCGACGGGAACCTGGGGATACGAGCAGTACTTC.

The gene calls are TRBV19 and TRBJ2-2, with 12 bases fitting TRBD1. This CDR3 region has 17 residues. Germline CDR1 is LNHDA and CDR2 is SQIVND (reference sequence). The junction had 9 bases not matched to a gene; V was cut back by 3 bases and J by 7 bases. In nucleotides, the CDR3 is TGTGCCAGTAGTATTTCTGGGACAGGGGGCTATATCGGGGAGCTGTTTTTT. Protein: CASSISGTGGYIGELFF.

V usage is TRBV10-2 and J usage is TRBJ1-1; no reliable D call. V was pared by 2 bases and J by 0 bases, with 7 bases between. The CDR3 runs 14 residues. Germline lookup yields CDR1 WSHSY and CDR2 SAAADI. CDR3 bases: TGCGCCAGCAGTGAGGGGCACCTGAACACTGAAGCTTTCTTT. This encodes CASSEGHLNTEAFF.

This chain connects TRBV27 to TRBJ1-2; a possible D gene is TRBD1 (6 bases). Germline V CDR1 and CDR2: MNHEY, SMNVEV (reference sequence). There are 13 residues in the CDR3. The V gene lost 5 bases and the J gene lost 11 bases, with 18 bases spanning the gap. The chain's CDR3 is CASSMADSLDYTF. DNA of the CDR3: TGTGCCAGCAGTATGGCGGACAGCCTTGATTACACCTTC.

In this sample, this clone turned up once. V is TRBV18 and J is TRBJ1-5, with TRBD1 matching 8 bases. With V trimmed by 5 bases and J by 6 bases, 0 bases remained unmatched. The CDR3 consists of 12 residues. Germline V lookup: CDR1 KGHSH, CDR2 LQKENI. In DNA form, the CDR3 reads TGTGCCAGCTCAACAGGGGGTCAGCCCCAGCATTTT. It codes for CASSTGGQPQHF.

The chain employs TRBV4-1 and TRBJ1-4; 8 positions agree with TRBD1. The CDR3 has 14 residues. J gave up 6 bases and V 1 base, and 1 base lay outside the gene matches. CDR1 is MGHRA, CDR2 YSYEKL, per germline. CDR3 protein: CASSQGTGYEKLFF. DNA for the CDR3: TGCGCCAGCAGCCAAGGGACAGGGTATGAAAAACTGTTTTTT.

This sequence joins TRBV4-1 and TRBJ1-3, with D unresolved. This CDR3 spans 15 amino acids. V lost 2 bases and J lost 0, with 8 bases in between. Germline-derived CDR1 and CDR2 are MGHRA and YSYEKL. CDR3 coding DNA: TGCGCCAGCAGCCAACGTGTTCTCTCTGGAAACACCATATATTTT. Residues: CASSQRVLSGNTIYF.

The gene calls are TRBV11-2 and TRBJ1-1, with D possibly matching TRBD1 (6 bases). The V gene lost 1 base and the J gene lost 5 bases, with 14 bases spanning the gap. From germline, CDR1 is SGHAT and CDR2 FQNNGV. There are 15 residues in the CDR3. The CDR3 region is CASSLVGGVITEAFF. In DNA, the CDR3 is TGTGCCAGCAGCTTAGTAGGGGGGGTAATTACTGAAGCTTTCTTT.

The rearrangement uses TRBV7-8 and TRBJ1-2, with D tentatively TRBD1 (5 bases). Germline assignment: CDR1 SGHVS and CDR2 FQNEAQ. The CDR3 contains 15 residues. Trimming removed 0 bases from V and 4 bases from J, with 12 bases in between. The CDR3 region has the DNA TGTGCCAGCAGCTTAGCTGGAGGGGTTGGCTATGGCTACACCTTC. It translates to CASSLAGGVGYGYTF.

The chain couples TRBV2 to TRBJ1-6, with D unresolved. Trimming cost V 4 bases and J 8 bases, with 12 bases left between them. There are 14 residues in the CDR3. Germline values: CDR1 SNHLY, CDR2 FYNNEI. The CDR3 nucleotides read TGTGCCAGCAGTGGTGCGGGCTCAGATTCACCCCTCCACTTT. It translates to CASSGAGSDSPLHF.

V is TRBV7-9 and J is TRBJ1-2; D not resolved. Trimming took off 0 bases at V and 2 bases at J, with 10 bases between the two ends. Germline V gene data show CDR1 as SEHNR and CDR2 as FQNEAQ (reference sequence). This CDR3 is built from 15 residues. This CDR3 is CASSLAGRENYGYTF. The CDR3 DNA reads as TGTGCCAGCAGCTTAGCCGGGAGGGAAAACTATGGCTACACCTTC.

This clone was seen a few times. DNA for the CDR3: TGCGCCAGCAGCCAAGAAGGCGGGGGGGCCACAGATACGCAGTATTTT. Translating gives CASSQEGGGATDTQYF. The chain combines TRBV4-3 with TRBJ2-3; TRBD2 matches 9 bases. The J segment lost 2 bases and the V segment lost 0 bases, leaving 3 bases of the junction unmatched. The CDR3 is made up of 16 amino acids. CDR1 is LGHNA, CDR2 YSLEER, per germline.

This rearrangement joins TRBV5-1 to TRBJ2-2, with 7 positions matching TRBD1. This CDR3 has 16 amino acids. With 7 bases clipped from V and 0 bases from J, the junction kept 9 bases outside the gene matches. Germline CDR1 is SGHRS and CDR2 is YFSETQ. This CDR3 is CASLPGQGANTGELFF. The CDR3 DNA reads as TGCGCCAGCCTCCCCGGGCAGGGGGCGAACACCGGGGAGCTGTTTTTT.

This CDR3 reads CASTTAGTDTQYF. CDR3 nucleotide sequence: TGTGCCAGTACCACAGCGGGCACAGATACGCAGTATTTT. The chain uses TRBV19 and TRBJ2-3, with TRBD2 as a possible D gene (5 bases). Germline V gives CDR1 LNHDA, CDR2 SQIVND (reference sequence). This CDR3 has 13 residues. V was pared by 7 bases and J by 1 base, with 9 bases between.

The chain employs TRBV21-1 and TRBJ1-1. TRBV21-1 is shown as a pseudogene. This CDR3 comprises 16 residues. In DNA, the CDR3 is TGTGCCAGCACAAAGGTGCCGGAGACCTCGAACACTGAAGCTTTCTTT. The encoded protein is CASTKVPETSNTEAFF.

The chain recombines TRBV7-2 with TRBJ1-3; D is ambiguous. The ends were cut back, 5 bases at V and 2 bases at J, with 4 bases in the middle. From germline, CDR1 is SGHTA and CDR2 FQGNSA. CDR3 size: 12 residues. The DNA of the CDR3 is TGTGCCAGCAGCACACCTGGAAACACCATATATTTT. Translation: CASSTPGNTIYF.

The rearrangement links TRBV6-4 to TRBJ1-1; D gene unclear. V lost 0 bases and J 1 base, leaving 9 bases between the germline ends. CDR3 length: 15 residues. Germline V lookup: CDR1 MRHNA, CDR2 SNTAGT. CDR3 sequence reads: CASSDSSRRNTEAFF. The CDR3 DNA follows: TGTGCCAGCAGTGACTCGAGTCGGAGGAACACTGAAGCTTTCTTT.

The genes are TRBV7-9 and TRBJ1-2; D call uncertain. V lost 5 bases and J lost 6, with 7 bases in between. Germline values: CDR1 SEHNR, CDR2 FQNEAQ (reference sequence). The CDR3 is 11 residues long. Here the CDR3 DNA reads TGTGCCAGCAGCCATTTCCATGGCTACACCTTC. Amino acids: CASSHFHGYTF.

CDR3 amino acids: CASSLTGRSGNTIYF. DNA of the CDR3: TGTGCCAGCAGCTTGACGGGTCGGTCTGGAAACACCATATATTTT. The chain recombines TRBV5-6 with TRBJ1-3; no definite D call. Germline CDR1 reads SGHDT; CDR2 reads YYEEEE. The CDR3 totals 15 residues. V lost 1 base, J lost 1 base, and 9 bases lay in between.

This clone was seen once. The rearrangement uses TRBV29-1 and TRBJ2-5; 11 bases fit TRBD2. This CDR3 is built from 14 residues. From germline, CDR1 is SQVTM and CDR2 ANQGSEA. V lost 7 bases to trimming and J lost 4 bases; unmatched junction nucleotides: 8. CDR3 region: CSAATSGAGETQYF. The CDR3 coding sequence is TGCAGCGCCGCGACTAGCGGGGCGGGAGAGACCCAGTACTTC.

The CDR3 is CASSLAGPGNEQFF. The CDR3 region has the DNA TGCGCCAGCAGCTTGGCCGGCCCGGGCAATGAGCAGTTCTTC. This sequence joins TRBV5-1 and TRBJ2-1; D unresolved. The germline V and J ends were trimmed by 0 bases and 6 bases, with 10 bases remaining between them. This CDR3 contains 14 residues. Germline assignment: CDR1 SGHRS and CDR2 YFSETQ.

V gene TRBV7-8 combines with J gene TRBJ1-5; D gene uncertain. Per the germline V gene, CDR1 is SGHVS and CDR2 is FQNEAQ. The CDR3 sequence is 13 residues long. V dropped 3 bases and J dropped 6 bases, with 9 bases sitting between them. The CDR3: CASSLGAGQPQHF. The CDR3 DNA follows: TGTGCCAGCAGCTTGGGCGCAGGTCAGCCCCAGCATTTT.

The rearrangement joins TRBV13 to TRBJ2-2; possibly TRBD1 for D (7 bases). The CDR3 contains 18 residues. Germline V gene data show CDR1 as PRHDT and CDR2 as FYEKMQ (reference sequence). The ends were cut back, 4 bases at V and 0 bases at J, with 18 bases in the middle. CDR3 amino acids: CASSSQGTGIANTGELFF. The CDR3, as DNA: TGTGCCAGCAGCTCACAGGGGACTGGAATCGCGAACACCGGGGAGCTGTTTTTT.

This chain joins TRBV7-2 and TRBJ2-5; 10 bases are shared with TRBD1. This CDR3 is 15 amino acids long. The germline V gene has CDR1 SGHTA and CDR2 FQGNSA. The V gene end was trimmed by 5 bases and the J gene end by 7 bases; junction bases not matched to a gene: 10. CDR3 DNA: TGTGCCAGCAGCGTCCGGGACAGGGGTTCGGGGACCCAGTACTTC. Translating it yields CASSVRDRGSGTQYF.